These 5 T cell receptor beta chains originate from one sample sequenced in a study of blood T cell repertoires in COVID-19. Repertoires were generated with immunoSEQ multiplex PCR, while TCRdb's copy carries only in-frame clones and drops some. The table shows a few hundred thousand clones, with around nine tenths occurring only once. Material: PBMCs or T cells enriched from blood (not recorded which). Receptors were obtained from a man aged 35 to 55 who had recovered from COVID-19.

This chain connects TRBV11-2 to TRBJ2-5; no clear D gene. The V gene lost 8 bases and the J gene lost 2 bases, with 18 bases spanning the gap. CDR3 length: 15 amino acids. Germline-derived CDR1 and CDR2 are SGHAT and FQNNGV. CDR3 sequence reads: CASAAGIGNQETQYF. The CDR3 coding sequence is TGTGCCAGCGCCGCAGGAATAGGCAATCAAGAGACCCAGTACTTC.

This sequence joins TRBV27 and TRBJ1-1; 8 nucleotides align to TRBD1. Germline CDR1 and CDR2: MNHEY and SMNVEV (reference sequence). The trim removed 2 bases at V and 11 bases at J, leaving 7 bases unmatched. CDR3 length equals 13 residues. The CDR3 protein is CASSLVRTGFAFF. The CDR3 DNA is TGTGCCAGCAGTTTAGTCCGGACAGGGTTTGCTTTCTTT.

This chain links TRBV25-1 with TRBJ1-4; D gene ambiguous. Per germline, CDR1 MGHDK and CDR2 SYGVNS. V lost 0 bases and J lost 4, with 9 bases in between. CDR3 length equals 15 residues. The CDR3 DNA sequence: TGTGCCAGCAGTGAATACGGACTCATTAATGAAAAACTGTTTTTT. Protein product: CASSEYGLINEKLFF.

The chain uses TRBV11-2 and TRBJ2-3; 7 bases line up with TRBD1. V was pared by 5 bases and J by 5 bases, with 19 bases of the junction left unmatched. The CDR3 totals 18 residues. Germline V gives CDR1 SGHAT, CDR2 FQNNGV. The CDR3 loop reads CASSPRGKTGSYGDTQYF. For the CDR3, the DNA is TGTGCCAGCAGCCCCCGGGGCAAGACAGGGAGCTATGGAGATACGCAGTATTTT.

This chain connects TRBV3-1 (or the pseudogene TRBV3-2) to TRBJ2-1; TRBD2 aligns across 10 bases. Trimming removed 1 base from V and 13 bases from J; junction bases left unmatched: 10. There are 15 residues in the CDR3. Germline values: CDR1 LGHDT, CDR2 YNNKEL (reference sequence). CDR3 DNA: TGTGCCAGCAGCCAAGGGGGGACTAGCGTGGCTCCACAGTTCTTC. Translated: CASSQGGTSVAPQFF.